These 31 T cell receptor beta chains were sequenced from one sample in a study of shared clonotypes between healthy human individuals. Only in-frame clones appear in the TCRdb table, and some are missing; sequencing was by immunoSEQ multiplex PCR. The sample lists 1 million to 1.3 million clones, 70% to 80% occurring once. The specimen was memory CD4+ T cells from PBMCs. Subset indicated: CD45RA-negative fraction. These receptors were obtained from a man aged 18 to 30 in good health. Some clones in this sample may be carry-over from other donors' samples.

The CDR3 sequence is CASSLDMGRSTEAFF. CDR3 nucleotide sequence: TGCGCCAGCAGCTTGGATATGGGAAGGAGCACTGAAGCTTTCTTT. The chain joins TRBV5-1 to TRBJ1-1; no reliable D call. This CDR3 comprises 15 residues. The V gene lost 0 bases and the J gene lost 4 bases, with 13 bases spanning the gap. Germline V gives CDR1 SGHRS, CDR2 YFSETQ.

This clone was counted a single time. This chain uses TRBV18 with TRBJ1-1, with D tentatively TRBD1 (6 bases). CDR1 KGHSH and CDR2 LQKENI come from the germline V gene. The CDR3 has 17 amino acids. Trimming removed 5 bases at V and 4 bases at J, with 23 bases between. Here the CDR3 reads CASSKESGVGGGTEAFF. The CDR3 DNA follows: TGTGCCAGCTCAAAAGAATCAGGGGTTGGGGGTGGCACTGAAGCTTTCTTT. Drawing the rest from reference TRBV18 and TRBJ1-1, the complete variable domain is NAGVMQNPRHLVRRRGQEARLRCSPMKGHSHVYWYRQLPEEGLKFMVYLQKENIIDESGMPKERFSAEFPKEGPSILRIQQVVRGDSAAYFCASSKESGVGGGTEAFFGQGTRLTVV.

Points on this clone: This sample includes further DNA sequences coding for the same CDR3. The rearrangement joins TRBV20-1 to TRBJ2-5; D gene uncertain. Trimming removed 3 bases from V and 5 bases from J, with 7 bases in between. This CDR3 has 11 amino acids. Germline V gene sequence: CDR1 DFQATT, CDR2 SNEGSKA (reference sequence). This CDR3 reads CSARGLETQYF. DNA of the CDR3: TGCAGTGCTAGGGGCCTGGAGACCCAGTACTTC.

This chain joins TRBV11-1 and TRBJ2-1; unclear D gene. V gave up 7 bases and J gave up 8 bases, with 12 bases separating them. Germline V gene sequence: CDR1 SGHAT, CDR2 FQDESV (reference sequence). There are 12 residues in the CDR3. Here the CDR3 reads CASTKQRHEQFF. The CDR3, as DNA: TGTGCCAGCACCAAACAGAGGCATGAGCAGTTCTTC.

Concerning this clone: Compared with germline, one end of the junction differs, possibly owing to a read error. The chain is built from TRBV27 and TRBJ2-7; maybe TRBD2 (6 bases). This CDR3 is 13 amino acids long. CDR1 and CDR2 from the germline V gene are MNHEY and SMNVEV (reference sequence). The CDR3 reads CASSLLGTGTLNF. The CDR3 DNA is TGTGCCAGCAGTCTATTGGGTACCGGGACTCTGAACTTC.

This clone has a handful of counts. The chain uses TRBV9 and TRBJ1-1; D unclear. The CDR3 spans 16 residues. The germline V gene has CDR1 SGDLS and CDR2 YYNGEE. Trimming removed 3 bases at V and 2 bases at J, with 17 bases between. The DNA for the CDR3 is TGTGCCAGCAGCGGGACTTATGGGTCCAGCAACACTGAAGCTTTCTTT. It encodes CASSGTYGSSNTEAFF.

In its sample, this clone was seen once. V and J are TRBV15 and TRBJ1-1; perhaps TRBD1 as D (5 bases). Germline V lookup: CDR1 LNHNV, CDR2 YYDKDF (reference sequence). The CDR3 is 16 residues long. V dropped 0 bases and J dropped 3 bases, with 14 bases sitting between them. The CDR3 is CATSRDLRGGHTEAFF. CDR3 DNA sequence: TGTGCCACCAGCAGAGACCTGAGGGGTGGGCACACTGAAGCTTTCTTT.

This sequence joins TRBV6-4 and TRBJ2-3; 8 bases map to TRBD1. Losses at the gene ends were 8 bases for V and 3 bases for J; bases not matched to a gene: 7. This CDR3 comprises 14 residues. CDR1 is MRHNA and CDR2 is SNTAGT in the germline V gene. This chain's CDR3 is CASGGTGSTDTQYF. The CDR3 nucleotides read TGTGCCAGCGGGGGGACAGGATCGACAGATACGCAGTATTTT.

This clone occurred a few times. The chain's CDR3 is CATSRVGDYGYTF. The CDR3 coding sequence is TGTGCCACCAGCAGAGTCGGGGACTATGGCTACACCTTC. J is TRBJ1-2 and V is TRBV15; unclear D gene. Germline V gene sequence: CDR1 LNHNV, CDR2 YYDKDF (reference sequence). The V and J ends lost 1 base and 3 bases respectively, with 6 bases between them. This CDR3 has 13 residues.

This sequence joins TRBV11-2 and TRBJ1-1; D may be TRBD1 (6 bases). In germline, CDR1 is SGHAT, CDR2 FQNNGV. This CDR3 region has 13 residues. With 3 bases removed from V and 5 bases from J, the gap between germline ends came to 10 bases. The chain's CDR3 is CASSFTGRTEAFF. CDR3 in DNA: TGTGCCAGCAGCTTTACAGGGAGGACTGAAGCTTTCTTT.

The gene calls are TRBV29-1 and TRBJ1-1; TRBD1 agrees at 9 bases. The CDR3 is made up of 12 amino acids. Germline CDR1 SQVTM, CDR2 ANQGSEA. With 7 bases clipped from V and 5 bases from J, the junction kept 5 bases outside the gene matches. The DNA of the CDR3 is TGCAGCGCTCGGGACAGGGTAACTGAAGCTTTCTTT. Translated: CSARDRVTEAFF.

V and J are TRBV10-3 and TRBJ2-7; 9 bases are a match to TRBD1. Germline CDR1 is ENHRY and CDR2 is SYGVKD. The J segment lost 1 base and the V segment lost 10 bases, leaving 5 bases of the junction unmatched. The CDR3 has 13 residues. This chain's CDR3 is CATRDRGSYEQYF. CDR3 DNA sequence: TGTGCCACCCGCGACAGGGGGTCCTACGAGCAGTACTTC.

The sample holds a few counts of this clone. The sample has other DNA sequences that encode this CDR3 too. The chain has TRBV30 and TRBJ1-1; D is uncertain. The CDR3 extends over 13 amino acids. CDR1 and CDR2 (germline): GTSNPN, SVGIG (reference sequence). Deletions cut 2 bases from V and 2 bases from J, with 9 bases between. The CDR3 loop is CAWSRGLNTEAFF. CDR3 DNA: TGTGCCTGGAGTCGAGGGCTAAACACTGAAGCTTTCTTT.

V usage is TRBV9 and J usage is TRBJ2-5; TRBD1 matches at 7 bases. The CDR3 runs to 15 residues. The ends lost 4 bases at V and 3 bases at J; junction bases unmatched: 9. In germline, CDR1 is SGDLS, CDR2 YYNGEE. CDR3 protein: CASSPQTGRKETQYF. CDR3 coding DNA: TGTGCCAGCAGCCCCCAGACAGGGAGAAAAGAGACCCAGTACTTC.

J is TRBJ1-1 and V is TRBV5-1; 9 nucleotides line up with TRBD1. The CDR3 spans 15 residues. The V gene end was trimmed by 4 bases and the J gene end by 8 bases; junction bases not matched to a gene: 12. The germline CDR1 and CDR2 sequences are SGHRS and YFSETQ. CDR3 sequence: CASSLHGSTGGEAFF. The DNA of the CDR3 is TGCGCCAGCAGCCTCCACGGATCTACAGGGGGCGAAGCTTTCTTT.

The chain links TRBV29-1 to TRBJ1-1, with 7 positions matching TRBD1. CDR3 length: 14 amino acids. The ends lost 8 bases at V and 4 bases at J; junction bases unmatched: 13. The V gene's germline CDR1 is SQVTM and CDR2 ANQGSEA. The CDR3 here is CSILGGRGSTEAFF. The CDR3 nucleotides read TGCAGCATCCTCGGGGGCAGGGGGTCCACTGAAGCTTTCTTT.

This chain uses TRBV5-1 with TRBJ1-2; D remains unclear. V lost 3 bases, J lost 7 bases, and 13 bases lay in between. The CDR3 is made up of 13 amino acids. Germline loops: CDR1 SGHRS, CDR2 YFSETQ. The CDR3 protein is CASSSDGGIGYTF. The CDR3 region has the DNA TGCGCCAGCAGCTCGGACGGAGGGATTGGCTACACCTTC.

V gene TRBV9 combines with J gene TRBJ2-3; no clear D. The CDR3 runs to 12 residues. V was trimmed by 4 bases and J by 6 bases, leaving 9 bases between them. Germline V gene lookup returns CDR1 SGDLS and CDR2 YYNGEE. The CDR3 coding sequence is TGTGCCAGCAGCCCCAGCGTCGATACGCAGTATTTT. Its protein product is CASSPSVDTQYF.

This clone came up once. The chain combines TRBV2 with TRBJ1-2; a possible D gene is TRBD1 (5 bases). This CDR3 has 11 amino acids. Germline CDR1 is SNHLY and CDR2 is FYNNEI. Trimming shortened V by 6 bases and J by 7 bases, and 9 bases separated the two germline ends. CDR3 nucleotide sequence: TGTGCCAGCAGCGCAGGGTTTGGCTACACCTTC. It specifies CASSAGFGYTF.

A word on this clone: With a far larger clone one base away, a read error is the likely cause. The chain is built from TRBV29-1 and TRBJ2-1; 8 bases are a match to TRBD2. V dropped 8 bases and J dropped 0; count of bases not matched to a gene: 9. CDR3 length: 15 amino acids. Germline V gene data show CDR1 as SQVTM and CDR2 as ANQGSEA. In nucleotides, the CDR3 is TGCAGCACATGGACTAGCTCAGGCTCCTACAATGAGCAGTTCTTC. It specifies CSTWTSSGSYNEQFF.

This clone was picked up a small number of times. This rearrangement joins TRBV10-2 to TRBJ1-2; 7 nucleotides line up with TRBD1. The trim removed 6 bases at V and 3 bases at J, leaving 7 bases unmatched. CDR3 length equals 14 residues. The germline V gene has CDR1 WSHSY and CDR2 SAAADI. CDR3 nucleotides: TGCGCCAGCAGACCACAGGGGATTGACTATGGCTACACCTTC. It is translated as CASRPQGIDYGYTF.

This clone was seen more than once but under ten times. This chain uses TRBV7-9 with TRBJ1-1, with a tentative D call TRBD1 (6 bases). CDR3 length equals 12 residues. CDR1 is SEHNR and CDR2 is FQNEAQ in the germline V gene (reference sequence). V gave up 5 bases and J gave up 7 bases, with 11 bases separating them. The CDR3: CASSPGTREAFF. CDR3 DNA sequence: TGTGCCAGCAGCCCCGGGACACGTGAAGCTTTCTTT.

The chain combines TRBV27 with TRBJ2-5; no reliable D call. Germline V gene data show CDR1 as MNHEY and CDR2 as SMNVEV (reference sequence). The CDR3 spans 13 residues. V gave up 4 bases and J gave up 7 bases, with 13 bases separating them. The CDR3 coding sequence is TGTGCCAGCAGTTCCGTAACCCTAGGGACCCAGTACTTC. The encoded protein is CASSSVTLGTQYF.

Concerning this clone: A far larger clone is just one base off, so this is likely a read error. The CDR3 DNA follows: TGTGCCAGCGGCCAAACCGGACAGAGCCTCTATGGCTACACCTTC. It encodes CASGQTGQSLYGYTF. V and J are TRBV7-3 and TRBJ1-2; a weak D match, TRBD1 (6 bases). Germline CDR1 is SGHTA and CDR2 is FQGTGA. Trimming pared 8 bases from V and 4 bases from J, leaving 20 bases between. The CDR3 is made up of 15 amino acids.

The gene calls are TRBV7-3 and TRBJ1-1; D is unclear. The CDR3 covers 14 residues. Per germline, CDR1 SGHTA and CDR2 FQGTGA. Trimming removed 2 bases from V and 2 bases from J, with 9 bases in between. The CDR3 sequence is CASSLYGVNTEAFF. CDR3 nucleotides: TGTGCCAGCAGCTTATACGGGGTTAACACTGAAGCTTTCTTT.

The table lists this clone with many counts. This rearrangement joins TRBV7-3 to TRBJ1-2; no definite D call. Deletions cut 0 bases from V and 8 bases from J, with 19 bases between. The CDR3 sequence is 16 residues long. CDR1 is SGHTA and CDR2 is FQGTGA in the germline V gene. CDR3 DNA: TGTGCCAGCAGCTTAACGGGAAGATTTGGACGAATAGGCTACACCTTC. Residues: CASSLTGRFGRIGYTF.

As to this clone: This may stem from a read error, because a much larger clone lies one nucleotide away. This chain links TRBV28 with TRBJ2-5; D may correspond to TRBD1 or TRBD2 (5 bases each). The CDR3 loop spans 15 amino acids. Germline V gene lookup returns CDR1 MDHEN and CDR2 SYDVKM. The V and J ends lost 4 bases and 3 bases respectively, with 15 bases between them. This CDR3 is CASSSTGAGKETQYF. CDR3 in DNA: TGTGCCAGCAGTTCTACCGGGGCCGGTAAAGAGACCCAGTACTTC.

As to this clone: A far larger clone is only one base removed, so a read error is likely. Because it lacks the conserved phenylalanine or tryptophan at the end, this CDR3 is likely a read error. The V and J genes are TRBV4-1 and TRBJ2-7; perhaps TRBD1 as D (6 bases). Germline V lookup: CDR1 MGHRA, CDR2 YSYEKL. CDR3 length: 13 amino acids. V gave up 4 bases and J gave up 3 bases, with 10 bases separating them. The CDR3 DNA sequence: TGCGCCAGCAGCCGGACAGAGAGCTACGAGCAGTACCTC. Protein product: CASSRTESYEQYL.

This chain joins TRBV9 and TRBJ2-2, with 12 bases aligning to TRBD2. Trimming took 3 bases from V and 9 from J; bases not matched to a gene: 9. CDR1 is SGDLS, CDR2 YYNGEE, per germline. There are 16 residues in the CDR3. CDR3 sequence (DNA): TGTGCCAGCAGCGGCCTAGCGGGAGGGCCGCTACGGGAGCTGTTTTTT. This translates into CASSGLAGGPLRELFF.

The rearrangement uses TRBV5-4 and TRBJ2-3; 8 bases fit TRBD2. The V segment lost 0 bases and the J segment 9 bases; nucleotides outside the gene matches: 9. This CDR3 comprises 15 residues. The germline gives CDR1 SGHNT, CDR2 YYREEE (reference sequence). The CDR3 DNA follows: TGTGCCAGCAGCTTGGCCCCCCCGGGGGGGGAGACGCAGTATTTT. Encoded protein: CASSLAPPGGETQYF.

In this sample, this clone turned up once. J is TRBJ2-1 and V is TRBV20-1; D not resolved. The CDR3 extends over 10 amino acids. Germline V gene sequence: CDR1 DFQATT, CDR2 SNEGSKA (reference sequence). Trimming left V 3 bases short and J 13 bases short, with 10 bases between. CDR3 protein: CSASSSFQFF. CDR3 in DNA: TGCAGTGCTAGCTCGAGCTTCCAGTTCTTC.